This record concerns one T cell receptor beta chain sequence. Its target is unknown. Exclusion applied to patients with autoimmune disease history or systemic immunosuppression. This sample was included in a study of OX40 agonist ivuxolimab in advanced cancers. Study context: In this trial design, patients received ivuxolimab intravenously at 0.01 to 10 mg/kg every 2 weeks. Overall study results and limits: CD4+ and CD8+ blood T cells expanded clonally by week 6 at 0.1 to 3.0 mg/kg.

TCRdb's copy holds only in-frame clones and misses some; the assay was immunoSEQ multiplex PCR. Of over 90,000 clones listed, 86% are singletons. The CDR3 extends over 15 amino acids. CDR1 is MGHDK and CDR2 is SYGVNS in the germline V gene. Unmatched junction bases numbered 2, after V lost 2 bases and J lost 1 base. The source is an adult with an advanced solid tumor such as melanoma, head and neck, liver or kidney cancer. The gene calls are TRBV25-1 and TRBJ1-1, with 9 bases identical to TRBD1. Sequenced material: CD4+ or CD8+ T cells sorted from blood, taken in a trial of the OX40 agonist ivuxolimab. The DNA of the CDR3 is TGTGCCAGCAGTGAACCGGGACAGGGGAACACTGAAGCTTTCTTT. It is translated as CASSEPGQGNTEAFF.